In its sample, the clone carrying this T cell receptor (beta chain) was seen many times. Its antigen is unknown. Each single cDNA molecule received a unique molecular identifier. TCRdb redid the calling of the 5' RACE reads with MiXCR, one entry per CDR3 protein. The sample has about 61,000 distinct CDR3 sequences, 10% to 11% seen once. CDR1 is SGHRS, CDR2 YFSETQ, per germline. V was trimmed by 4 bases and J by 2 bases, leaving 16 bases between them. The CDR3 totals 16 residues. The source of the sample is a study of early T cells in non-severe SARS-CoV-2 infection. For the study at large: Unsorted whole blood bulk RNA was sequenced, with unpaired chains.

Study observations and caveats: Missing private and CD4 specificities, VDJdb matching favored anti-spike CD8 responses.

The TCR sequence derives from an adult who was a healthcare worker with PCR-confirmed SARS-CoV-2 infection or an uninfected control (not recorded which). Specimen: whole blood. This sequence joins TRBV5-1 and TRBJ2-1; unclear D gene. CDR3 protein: CASSPTLIQAYNEQFF. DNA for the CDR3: TGCGCCAGCAGCCCGACTTTAATCCAGGCCTACAATGAGCAGTTCTTC.